This T cell receptor (beta chain) was captured by sequencing in a study of T-cell memory formation after mild COVID-19. Regarding the study as a whole: The finding that pre-infection memory included some responding clones suggested that cross-reactive memory joined.

With V trimmed by 7 bases and J by 2 bases, 8 bases remained unmatched. The germline gives CDR1 SGHTA, CDR2 FQGNSA. The CDR3 consists of 16 residues. This clonotype was seen more than once but under ten times. Its specificity is unknown. In TCRdb, the 5' RACE reads were re-called with MiXCR into one record per CDR3 protein. Altogether 410,000 or so distinct CDR3 sequences are present, about 22% being singletons, with the ten largest covering under 15%. The chain combines TRBV7-2 with TRBJ1-1, with 12 bases matching TRBD1. This receptor was obtained from an adult woman who had mild COVID-19 (a few samples of this study predate the infection). Cell type and time point are not known. What was sequenced was PBMCs or a T cell subset sorted from them (not recorded which). CDR3 in DNA: TGTGCCAGCACCCCGAGGGACAGGGGGCTAAACACTGAAGCTTTCTTT. Translation: CASTPRDRGLNTEAFF.